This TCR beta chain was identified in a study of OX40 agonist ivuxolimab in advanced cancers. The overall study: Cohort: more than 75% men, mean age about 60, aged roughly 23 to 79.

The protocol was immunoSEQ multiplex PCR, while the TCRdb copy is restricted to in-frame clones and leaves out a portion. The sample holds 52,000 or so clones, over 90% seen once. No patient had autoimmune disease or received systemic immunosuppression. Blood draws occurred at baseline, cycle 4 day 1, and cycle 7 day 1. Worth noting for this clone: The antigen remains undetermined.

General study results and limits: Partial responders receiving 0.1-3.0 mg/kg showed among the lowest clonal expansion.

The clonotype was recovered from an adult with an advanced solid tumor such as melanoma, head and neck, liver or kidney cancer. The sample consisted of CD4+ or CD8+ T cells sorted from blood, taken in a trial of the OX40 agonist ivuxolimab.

The CDR3 region has the DNA TGTGCCAGCAGTGCTACAGGGGGCGCACACACCGGGGAGCTGTTTTTT. It codes for CASSATGGAHTGELFF. The chain recombines TRBV2 with TRBJ2-2, with TRBD1 matching 9 bases. Germline CDR1 and CDR2: SNHLY and FYNNEI. The ends lost 4 bases at V and 3 bases at J; junction bases unmatched: 6. The CDR3 length is 16 residues.